A single sample gave rise to the 12 T cell receptor beta chains below, sequenced in a study of siplizumab effects on memory and regulatory T cells. Sequenced by immunoSEQ multiplex PCR; TCRdb stores in-frame clones only, minus some. Of about 97,000 clones in the sample, nearly 95% are singletons; the top ten hold more than 10%. Sequenced: non-Treg CD4+ T cells sorted from blood. These receptors originate from a human donor in good health.

This chain connects TRBV5-4 to TRBJ2-1, with TRBD2 identical over 8 bases. The trim removed 4 bases at V and 7 bases at J, leaving 13 bases unmatched. The CDR3 sequence is 16 residues long. The germline V gene encodes CDR1 SGHNT and CDR2 YYREEE (reference sequence). The CDR3 DNA sequence: TGTGCCAGCAGCACCGACTTAGCGGGATCGAAAAATGAGCAGTTCTTC. Amino acid sequence: CASSTDLAGSKNEQFF.

V gene TRBV7-9 combines with J gene TRBJ2-1; D is unresolved. This CDR3 contains 14 residues. Looked up from germline, CDR1 is SEHNR and CDR2 is FQNEAQ (reference sequence). Trimming left V 4 bases short and J 6 bases short, with 13 bases between. The CDR3 nucleotides are TGTGCCAGCAGCTCCCCCCCCAGCCGCAATGAGCAGTTCTTC. This encodes CASSSPPSRNEQFF.

V and J are TRBV5-1 and TRBJ2-2; perhaps TRBD2 as D (6 bases). This CDR3 has 15 amino acids. V lost 2 bases to trimming and J lost 3 bases, with 11 bases between them. CDR1 SGHRS and CDR2 YFSETQ come from the germline V gene. CDR3 DNA sequence: TGCGCCAGCAGCTTCTCGGGAGTTCACACCGGGGAGCTGTTTTTT. Translation gives CASSFSGVHTGELFF.

This rearrangement joins TRBV6-4 to TRBJ2-2, with D possibly being TRBD2 (6 bases). Germline-derived CDR1 and CDR2 are MRHNA and SNTAGT. This CDR3 is 13 amino acids long. V was clipped by 6 bases and J by 5 bases, with 10 bases between them. CDR3 amino acids: CASRAGRTGELFF. In DNA form, the CDR3 reads TGTGCCAGCAGGGCAGGGAGGACCGGGGAGCTGTTTTTT.

The rearrangement links TRBV7-8 to TRBJ2-7; a weak D match, TRBD2 (6 bases). This CDR3 spans 16 amino acids. With 1 base removed from V and 2 bases from J, the gap between germline ends came to 15 bases. Looked up from germline, CDR1 is SGHVS and CDR2 is FQNEAQ. Here the CDR3 DNA reads TGTGCCAGCAGCTTAGTTGCGGGGACGGTCACCTACGAGCAGTACTTC. Its translation is CASSLVAGTVTYEQYF.

The chain is built from TRBV7-9 and TRBJ2-2; a weak D match, TRBD2 (5 bases). The CDR3 totals 16 residues. V was trimmed by 5 bases and J by 5 bases, leaving 18 bases between them. Germline values: CDR1 SEHNR, CDR2 FQNEAQ (reference sequence). The CDR3: CASSLRPDRGTGELFF. The CDR3 coding sequence is TGTGCCAGCAGCCTCCGGCCGGACCGGGGTACCGGGGAGCTGTTTTTT.

The J gene is TRBJ1-1, the V gene TRBV28; 8 nucleotides agree with TRBD1. This CDR3 spans 15 amino acids. The V gene end was trimmed by 6 bases and the J gene end by 1 base; junction bases not matched to a gene: 7. CDR1 is MDHEN and CDR2 is SYDVKM in the germline V gene. The CDR3 sequence is CASRAGGTPNTEAFF. The CDR3 nucleotides read TGTGCCAGCAGGGCAGGGGGCACCCCGAACACTGAAGCTTTCTTT.

The gene calls are TRBV4-2 and TRBJ2-7, with a tentative D call TRBD2 (6 bases). The CDR3 runs to 15 residues. Germline CDR1 LGHNA, CDR2 YNFKEQ. Trimming removed 3 bases at V and 3 bases at J, with 15 bases between. The CDR3 here is CASSQEQTSFYEQYF. The CDR3 coding sequence is TGTGCCAGCAGCCAGGAGCAGACTAGTTTCTACGAGCAGTACTTC.

The chain joins TRBV11-1 to TRBJ2-7; D is unresolved. CDR3 length equals 14 residues. Between the trimmed V and J ends, which lost 5 bases and 1 base, there was a span of 12 bases. The germline V gene encodes CDR1 SGHAT and CDR2 FQDESV (reference sequence). CDR3 DNA sequence: TGTGCCAGCAGCCGCGGTAGCCGATCCTACGAGCAGTACTTC. It encodes CASSRGSRSYEQYF.

The V and J genes are TRBV5-1 and TRBJ1-4, with D tentatively TRBD1 (6 bases). The germline CDR1 and CDR2 sequences are SGHRS and YFSETQ. This CDR3 has 13 amino acids. V lost 0 bases and J lost 6, with 6 bases in between. The CDR3 loop is CASSLDRDEKLFF. The CDR3 DNA reads TGCGCCAGCAGCTTGGACAGGGATGAAAAACTGTTTTTT.

CDR3 sequence reads: CASSDWNEQYF. CDR3 sequence (DNA): TGCGCCAGCAGTGACTGGAACGAGCAGTACTTC. The chain employs TRBV10-2 and TRBJ2-7; no reliable D call. Germline V gene data show CDR1 as WSHSY and CDR2 as SAAADI. V shed 3 bases and J shed 5 bases, with 5 bases lying between them. The length of the CDR3 is 11 residues.

The CDR3 DNA is TGTGCCAGCAGCGCCGACACCGGAAACACCATATATTTT. Translating gives CASSADTGNTIYF. This chain links TRBV7-3 with TRBJ1-3; no clear D. This CDR3 is 13 amino acids long. Trimming removed 5 bases from V and 4 bases from J, with 9 bases in between. Per germline, CDR1 SGHTA and CDR2 FQGTGA.